The T cell receptor beta chain under discussion was sequenced for a study of Ad26.COV2.S vaccination and SARS-CoV-2 variants. Study-wide findings and caveats: Ad26.COV2.S recipients had broader spike-specific TCRs (P = 0.0014).

The CDR3 contains 11 residues. As to this clone: Its antigen is not known.

Only in-frame clones appear in the TCRdb table, and some are missing; sequencing was by immunoSEQ multiplex PCR. Found here are some 190,000 clones, around nine tenths of them singletons; the top ten hold around 6.3%. The clonotype was recovered from a human donor who had recovered from COVID-19. The V and J genes are TRBV21-1 and TRBJ2-5. TRBV21-1 constitutes a pseudogene. This material consisted of peripheral blood, taken after recovery from COVID-19. The CDR3, as DNA: TGTGCCAGCAGCAAAAAAGAGACCCAGTACTTC. Translating it yields CASSKKETQYF.